The T cell receptor (beta chain) described here comes from a study of CD8 T cells in ankylosing spondylitis. Study observations and caveats: Matched ankylosing spondylitis synovial fluid reportedly contained a significantly enriched population of disease-linked clones. Clones that were linked to disease were CD8+ and were relatively rare in peripheral blood. The study identified a TCR beta motif of roughly eight highly homologous variants that appeared characteristic of ankylosing spondylitis blood. Certain motif variants had earlier been reported in reactive arthritis synovial fluid and blood.

This clonotype was counted many times. Its matching antigen is unknown. Looked up from germline, CDR1 is SGHTA and CDR2 is FQGNSA. Trimming left V 2 bases short and J 8 bases short, with 9 bases between. CDR3 length: 12 amino acids. Each TCR beta library was made by quantitative 5'-RACE that incorporated molecular barcodes. A single record per CDR3 protein comes from TCRdb applying MiXCR to the 5' RACE reads. The repertoire holds fewer than 550,000 distinct CDR3 sequences, with approximately 5.3% as singletons. Sequenced material: blood, either unsorted or a sorted T cell fraction (not recorded which). The rearrangement uses TRBV7-2 and TRBJ1-2, with D unclear. The clonotype comes from a male donor with ankylosing spondylitis. CDR3: CASSLWKEGYTF. The CDR3 DNA sequence: TGTGCCAGCAGCTTATGGAAGGAGGGCTACACCTTC.